This T cell receptor (beta chain) originates from a study of blood T cell repertoires in COVID-19. For the study at large: Donors in the United States, Italy and Spain gave samples during acute or convalescent COVID-19. The cDNA or gDNA used as material had been derived from T cells, B-cell-depleted T cells, or PBMCs.

As originally analysed: Researchers report that nucleated cell counts were estimated from reference gene primer amplification. Sequenced by immunoSEQ multiplex PCR; TCRdb stores in-frame clones only, minus some. The V and J calls and clone size are taken from that table; D and trimming were inferred from the DNA. The repertoire holds about 14,000 clones, with roughly 90% as singletons. CDR3 size: 15 residues. The V and J ends lost 6 bases and 8 bases respectively, with 22 bases between them. Looked up from germline, CDR1 is MNHEY and CDR2 is SVGEGT. The material sequenced was peripheral blood. The source of this sequence is a human donor in a cohort sampled during active COVID-19. The chain is built from TRBV6-2 or TRBV6-3 and TRBJ1-2; the D gene is possibly TRBD1 (6 bases). In DNA form, the CDR3 reads TGTGCCAGCAGCCGAAGATCCACAGGGACGGGCGGCTACACCTTC. It translates to CASSRRSTGTGGYTF.